This T cell receptor (beta chain) was captured in a study of response to subunit inactivated influenza vaccine. Germline V lookup: CDR1 SNHLY, CDR2 FYNNEI. The CDR3 loop spans 13 amino acids. The ends lost 6 bases at V and 9 bases at J; junction bases unmatched: 3. MiXCR, applied by TCRdb to the RT-PCR reads, yields one record per CDR3 protein. The sample consists of hundreds of thousands of distinct CDR3 sequences, around 14% of them appearing once. J is TRBJ2-1 and V is TRBV2, with 12 bases identical to TRBD1. The source was PBMCs from blood, collected approximately 12 days after vaccination. The TCR originated in a man aged 45-65 years who received an inactivated influenza vaccine. CDR3: CASRGTGGGEQFF. The CDR3 DNA sequence: TGTGCCAGCAGGGGGACAGGGGGCGGTGAGCAGTTCTTC. The whole variable domain, remainder taken from reference TRBV2 and TRBJ2-1, is EPEVTQTPSHQVTQMGQEVILRCVPISNHLYFYWYRQILGQKVEFLVSFYNNEISEKSEIFDDQFSVERPDGSNFTLKIRSTKLEDSAMYFCASRGTGGGEQFFGPGTRLTVL.